Listed below are T cell receptor beta chains from one sample, sequenced in a study of early T cells in non-severe SARS-CoV-2 infection. TCRdb recomputed calls from the 5' RACE reads with MiXCR, one row per CDR3 protein. The table has tens of thousands of distinct CDR3 sequences, under 8% seen once. Sequencing was carried out using whole blood. The receptors were gathered from an adult who was a healthcare worker with PCR-confirmed SARS-CoV-2 infection or an uninfected control (not recorded which). CDR3s include the opening cysteine and the closing phenylalanine or tryptophan. The D gene is left open where the match is weak. Clone size is shown for a subset of rows, as once, few, many or a class of expanded clone.

J gene,clone size,V gene,D gene,CDR3 DNA,CDR3 protein
TRBJ2-2,many,TRBV30,NA,TGTGCCTTATACACCGGGGAGCTGTTTTTT,CALYTGELFF
TRBJ2-1,NA,TRBV6-5,NA,TGTGCCAGCAGTTTAGGACTGCTAGACAATGAGCAGTTCTTC,CASSLGLLDNEQFF
TRBJ2-5,many,TRBV10-3,NA,TGTGCCATCAGTGCAGGGATGGAGACCCAGTACTTC,CAISAGMETQYF
TRBJ1-1,many,TRBV29-1,NA,TGCAGTACAGAGGGAGCTTTCTTT,CSTEGAFF
TRBJ2-7,many,TRBV12-3/TRBV12-4,NA,TGTGCCAGCAGCCCTACCCCTTCACAGGCCCCCGTCGAGCAGTACTTC,CASSPTPSQAPVEQYF
TRBJ2-7,NA,TRBV7-2,NA,TGTGCCAGCAGCTTAGATCAAGGGACCTACGAGCAGTACTTC,CASSLDQGTYEQYF
TRBJ2-1,many,TRBV20-1,TRBD2,TGCAGTGTCTTAGCGGGAGTCAGTGGTGAGCAGTTCTTC,CSVLAGVSGEQFF
TRBJ2-3,many,TRBV6-4,NA,TGTGCCAGCAGTGACGCAGGGGAATCAGATACGCAGTATTTT,CASSDAGESDTQYF
TRBJ2-1,few,TRBV4-3,NA,TGCGCCAGCAGCCAAGATATCTCGCAGGCCGATTACAATGAGCAGTTCTTC,CASSQDISQADYNEQFF
TRBJ2-5,many,TRBV14,NA,TGTGCCAGCAGCCAAGATCTTAGAGGACAGCAAGAGACCCAGTACTTC,CASSQDLRGQQETQYF